This T cell receptor (beta chain) was recorded in a study of blood T cell repertoires in COVID-19. Across the study: Spain, Italy and the United States supplied samples that represented acute and convalescent COVID-19. In each case, the material was cDNA or gDNA derived from T cells, B-cell-depleted T cells, or PBMCs.

Study processing details: Estimates of nucleated cell counts were drawn from the amplification of reference gene primers. Profiling relied on immunoSEQ multiplex PCR, and the TCRdb table lists in-frame clones only, not all of them. D and trimming were read from the DNA, whereas the V and J calls and clone size are those reported in that table. The sample has tens of thousands of clones, over 80% seen once. This receptor was identified in a man older than 75 with active or convalescent COVID-19. What was sequenced was peripheral blood.

The CDR3 loop is CASSSGSTDTQYF. CDR3 nucleotide sequence: TGTGCCAGCTCTAGCGGGAGCACAGATACGCAGTATTTT. V gene TRBV12-3 or TRBV12-4 combines with J gene TRBJ2-3; 8 positions match TRBD2. V lost 8 bases and J lost 0; bases outside the gene matches: 1. The CDR3 runs 13 residues.